This TCR beta chain was captured in a study of response to subunit inactivated influenza vaccine. Study findings and constraints: It was the authors' suggestion that each seasonal influenza vaccination recruits few new T cells.

TCRdb called the RT-PCR reads again in MiXCR, with one record for every CDR3 protein. The data hold about 300,000 distinct CDR3 sequences, with approximately 21% observed a single time. About this clonotype itself: Its target is not known.

Germline-derived CDR1 and CDR2 are LNHNV and YYDKDF (reference sequence). The length of the CDR3 is 13 residues. V was trimmed by 1 base and J by 7 bases, leaving 11 bases between them. The chain has TRBV15 and TRBJ2-7; unclear D gene. Source: PBMCs from blood, taken about 20 months after vaccination. The clonotype originates from a man aged 45 to 75 who received an inactivated influenza vaccine. The CDR3 region is CATSRGTSGEQYF. CDR3 in DNA: TGTGCCACCAGCAGAGGGACGTCCGGGGAGCAGTACTTC.